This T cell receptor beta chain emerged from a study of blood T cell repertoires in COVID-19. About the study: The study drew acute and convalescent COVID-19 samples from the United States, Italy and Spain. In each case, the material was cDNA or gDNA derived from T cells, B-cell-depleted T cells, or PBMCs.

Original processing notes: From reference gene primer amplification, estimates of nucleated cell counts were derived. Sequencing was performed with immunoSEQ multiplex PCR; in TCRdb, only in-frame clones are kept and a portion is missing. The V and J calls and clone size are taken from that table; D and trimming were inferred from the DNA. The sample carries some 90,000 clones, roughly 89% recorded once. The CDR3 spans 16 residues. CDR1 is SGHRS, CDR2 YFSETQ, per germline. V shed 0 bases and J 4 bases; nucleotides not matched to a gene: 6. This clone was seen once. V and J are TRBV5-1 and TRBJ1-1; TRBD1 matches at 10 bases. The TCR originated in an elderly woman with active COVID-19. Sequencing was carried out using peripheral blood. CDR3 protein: CASSLAGTGDPTEAFF. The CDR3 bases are TGCGCCAGCAGCTTGGCCGGGACAGGGGACCCCACTGAAGCTTTCTTT. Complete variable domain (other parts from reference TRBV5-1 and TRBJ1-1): KAGVTQTPRYLIKTRGQQVTLSCSPISGHRSVSWYQQTPGQGLQFLFEYFSETQRNKGNFPGRFSGRQFSNSRSEMNVSTLELGDSALYLCASSLAGTGDPTEAFFGQGTRLTVV.